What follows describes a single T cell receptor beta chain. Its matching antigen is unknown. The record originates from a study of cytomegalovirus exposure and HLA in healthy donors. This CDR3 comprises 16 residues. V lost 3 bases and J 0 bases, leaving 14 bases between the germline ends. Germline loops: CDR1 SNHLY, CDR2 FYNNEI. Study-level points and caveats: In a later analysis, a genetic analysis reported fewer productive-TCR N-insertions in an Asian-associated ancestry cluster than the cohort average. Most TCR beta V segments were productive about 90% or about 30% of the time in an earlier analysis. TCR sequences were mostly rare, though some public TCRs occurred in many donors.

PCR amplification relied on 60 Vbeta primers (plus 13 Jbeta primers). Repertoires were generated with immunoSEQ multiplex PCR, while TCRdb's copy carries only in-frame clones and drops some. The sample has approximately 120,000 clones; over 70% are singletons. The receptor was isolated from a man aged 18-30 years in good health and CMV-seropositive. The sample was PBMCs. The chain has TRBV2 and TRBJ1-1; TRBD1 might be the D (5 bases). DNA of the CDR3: TGTGCCAGCAGTGATGGGGGGTATGGGGTGAACACTGAAGCTTTCTTT. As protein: CASSDGGYGVNTEAFF.